One T cell receptor (beta chain) is described in this entry. Original analysis: Nucleated cell counts were estimated from reference gene primer amplification. Sequenced by immunoSEQ multiplex PCR; TCRdb stores in-frame clones only, minus some. The DNA gave D and trimming, while V, J and clone size come from that table. The table lists approximately 150,000 clones, around 84% of them singletons, with approximately 5% in the top ten. This record belongs to a study of blood T cell repertoires in COVID-19. Overall study context: COVID-19 samples collected from the United States, Italy and Spain covered acute and convalescent phases. PBMCs, B-cell-depleted T cells, or T cells provided the cDNA or gDNA that made up the material.

Sequenced input: peripheral blood. The receptor was isolated from a human donor in a cohort sampled during active COVID-19.

The CDR3 reads CASSRGGTGELFF. In DNA, the CDR3 is TGTGCCAGCAGTCGGGGTGGCACCGGGGAGCTGTTTTTT. The gene calls are TRBV6-2 or TRBV6-3 and TRBJ2-2, with a possible D match to TRBD2 (5 bases). The germline CDR1 and CDR2 sequences are MNHEY and SVGEGT. The CDR3 is 13 residues long. Trimming took off 5 bases at V and 4 bases at J, with 8 bases between the two ends.